Listed below are T cell receptor beta chains from one sample, sequenced in a study of T cells in Graves' hyperthyroidism and ophthalmopathy. TCRdb called the multiplex PCR reads again in MiXCR, with one record for every CDR3 protein. The data contain under 800,000 distinct CDR3 sequences, around 15% of them singletons. Sequences were obtained from blood. Receptors originate from a woman under 30 with Graves' hyperthyroidism. The CDR3 runs from the conserved cysteine through the conserved F or W. A D gene is named only where the DNA matches it firmly. Clone size is not always given. Where it is, it says once, few, many or a class for expanded clones.

j_gene | abundance | d_gene | v_gene | CDR3nt | CDR3aa
TRBJ1-3 | NA | NA | TRBV6-6 | TGTGCCAGCAGTTACTCAGCACAGAGTTCGAGATACACCATATATTTT | CASSYSAQSSRYTIYF
TRBJ2-5 | many | TRBD1 | TRBV12-3/TRBV12-4 | TGTGCCAGCAGTTCTACAGGGGGAAGGTACCAAGAGACCCAGTACTTC | CASSSTGGRYQETQYF
TRBJ2-4 | few | NA | TRBV6-1 | TGTGCCAGCAGTGTAAGCGGAATGATGGCGGATCTAGCCAAAAACATTCAGTACTTC | CASSVSGMMADLAKNIQYF
TRBJ2-1 | large | TRBD2 | TRBV11-2 | TGTGCCAGCAGCTTGACTAGCGGGAGCCTTTACAATGAGCAGTTCTTC | CASSLTSGSLYNEQFF
TRBJ1-5 | NA | NA | TRBV2 | TGTGCCACCCGAGGGGGAGGGAATCAGCCCCAGCATTTT | CATRGGGNQPQHF
TRBJ2-7 | many | TRBD2 | TRBV18 | TGTGCCAGCTCACCAAGACCGACTAGCGGGAGCTTCGAGCAGTACTTC | CASSPRPTSGSFEQYF
TRBJ2-6 | few | TRBD1 | TRBV12-3/TRBV12-4 | TGTGCCAGCAGTTTAGGCCGGGACAGAGAGTCCTCTGGGGCCAACGTCCTGACTTTC | CASSLGRDRESSGANVLTF
TRBJ1-5 | many | NA | TRBV12-3/TRBV12-4 | TGTGCCAGCAGTTTCCTTGGACAGACCGGGGAGCCCCAGCATTTT | CASSFLGQTGEPQHF
TRBJ2-3 | many | TRBD2 | TRBV12-3/TRBV12-4 | TGTGCCAGCAGTTCCCCTAGCGGAGATAGCACAGATACGCAGTATTTT | CASSSPSGDSTDTQYF
TRBJ2-1 | many | TRBD2 | TRBV12-3/TRBV12-4 | TGTGCCAGCAGGGGAGCGGGGGGAAGGAATGAGCAGTTCTTC | CASRGAGGRNEQFF
TRBJ2-3 | NA | TRBD2 | TRBV15 | TGTGCCACCAGCAACCCGGTACTAGCGGGAGGGCCCGTAGATACGCAGTATTTT | CATSNPVLAGGPVDTQYF
TRBJ1-1 | many | NA | TRBV7-9 | TGTGCCAGCAGCCCTAGGGCAGGGGTGGCTGAAGCTTTCTTT | CASSPRAGVAEAFF
TRBJ1-3 | many | NA | TRBV18 | TGTGCCAGCTCACCAGGGTTGCCTGGAAACACCATATATTTT | CASSPGLPGNTIYF
TRBJ1-1 | few | NA | TRBV4-3 | TGCGCCAGCAGCCAAGGAACCGGGTTGTACACTGAAGCTTTCTTT | CASSQGTGLYTEAFF
TRBJ2-3 | NA | TRBD1 | TRBV6-1 | TGTGCCAGCAGTTCGACAGGGGTCCTCACAGATACGCAGTATTTT | CASSSTGVLTDTQYF
TRBJ2-4 | many | TRBD2 | TRBV11-2 | TGTGCCAGCAGTCGAGGGACTAGCGGGATAGCCAAAAACATTCAGTACTTC | CASSRGTSGIAKNIQYF
TRBJ2-1 | NA | TRBD2 | TRBV11-2 | TGTGCCAGCAGCTTCACTAGCGGGAGGGCCGGGTCCTACAATGAGCAGTTCTTC | CASSFTSGRAGSYNEQFF
TRBJ2-6 | NA | NA | TRBV2 | TGTGCCAGCCCCAGACCAGGGGATGACTCTGGGGCCAACGTCCTGACTTTC | CASPRPGDDSGANVLTF
TRBJ2-2 | few | NA | TRBV6-9 | TGTGCCAGCAGTTACCCCGGCGGGGGCGGCGGGGAGCTGTTTTTT | CASSYPGGGGGELFF
TRBJ2-5 | NA | NA | TRBV9 | TGTGCCAGCAGCCCGAGTAGGGGGTACCAAGAGACCCAGTACTTC | CASSPSRGYQETQYF
TRBJ2-2 | few | NA | TRBV28 | TGTGCCAGCAGTTTCGTCTTAGGGGGGTCGAACACCGGGGAGCTGTTTTTT | CASSFVLGGSNTGELFF
TRBJ1-4 | few | TRBD1 | TRBV29-1 | TGCAGCGCCCCGGACAGGGGAGGGGAAAAACTGTTTTTT | CSAPDRGGEKLFF
TRBJ1-1 | few | NA | TRBV7-9 | TGTGCCAGCAGCTCTAGTTTAGGACAGCCATGGATCACTGAAGCTTTCTTT | CASSSSLGQPWITEAFF
TRBJ1-1 | many | NA | TRBV30 | TGTGCCTGGACGTTTGGTGGGCCGAACACTGAAGCTTTCTTT | CAWTFGGPNTEAFF
TRBJ2-7 | many | NA | TRBV20-1 | TGCAGTGCTAGCGACATTTCCTACGAGCAGTACTTC | CSASDISYEQYF
TRBJ2-2 | many | TRBD2 | TRBV11-2 | TGTGCCAGCAGCCCCAGCGGGGCCGGGGAGCTGTTTTTT | CASSPSGAGELFF
TRBJ2-1 | many | NA | TRBV3-1 | TGTGCCAGCAGCCCCGGTCTAGCGTTAATTGGTGAGCAGTTCTTC | CASSPGLALIGEQFF
TRBJ2-4 | few | TRBD2 | TRBV20-1 | TGCAGTGCTAGAGATGACCGACTAGCGGGAGGGCCTACTATCGGCATTCAGTACTTC | CSARDDRLAGGPTIGIQYF
TRBJ2-7 | NA | TRBD2 | TRBV6-6 | TGTGCCAGCAGTTACTCGATGCGGGAGGACCCACTCGAGCAGTACTTC | CASSYSMREDPLEQYF
TRBJ2-1 | once | TRBD1 | TRBV11-3 | TGTGCCAGCAGCAAAGAACAGGGGAGCTATGAGCAGTTCTTC | CASSKEQGSYEQFF